This T cell receptor (beta chain) was sequenced during a study of T cells in Graves' hyperthyroidism and ophthalmopathy. Study details: It was at initial diagnosis, before any treatment, that peripheral blood was collected.

V lost 7 bases to trimming and J lost 8 bases; unmatched junction nucleotides: 12. CDR1 and CDR2 from the germline V gene are SGDLS and YYNGEE. This CDR3 is built from 15 residues. Exclusions: uncontrolled infection, other autoimmune disease, pregnancy, lactation. The source material, RNA transcripts, was used to amplify TCR beta CDR3 regions. Initially, a first-round RT-PCR of the TCR CDR3 employed the HTBI primer set. TCRdb recomputed calls from the multiplex PCR reads with MiXCR, one row per CDR3 protein. The repertoire holds some 350,000 distinct CDR3 sequences, with about 16% as singletons. This clonotype has just one count.

Sequenced input: blood. The chain employs TRBV9 and TRBJ1-4; 9 bases match TRBD1. The TCR comes from a woman aged 55-75 years with Graves' ophthalmopathy. The CDR3 nucleotides are TGTGCCAGCTACTCGGACCGGGACAGGGACGAAAAACTGTTTTTT. It yields the protein CASYSDRDRDEKLFF.